This entry lists 29 T cell receptor beta chains sequenced from one sample in a study of immune aging and cytomegalovirus after organ transplant. These TCRs' antigens remain unknown. As for time point: five sample-tagged time points from pre-transplant (day -1) to day 368 post-transplant, pooled. A microwell BD Rhapsody targeted mRNA and AbSeq workflow captured the cells and built the libraries. TCRdb reanalysed the single-cell sequencing reads using MiXCR and keeps one entry per CDR3 protein. The data contain roughly 20,000 distinct CDR3 sequences, 36% of them seen just once; the ten biggest clones take up 25% to 30%. The specimen was CMV peptide-activated CD4+ and CD8+ T cells sorted from blood, collected at five time points, pooled. Indicated subset: sorted CD8+CD137+ and CD4+CD154+ T cells after about 12 h CMV IE-1 peptide stimulation. The receptors come from a female donor who had a heart transplant and CMV viremia.

This clonotype was found a few times. The chain couples TRBV12-3 or TRBV12-4 to TRBJ2-1, with D perhaps matching TRBD1 (5 bases). Deletions cut 6 bases from V and 1 base from J, with 10 bases between. The CDR3 consists of 14 residues. In DNA form, the CDR3 reads TGTGCCAGCAGCACAGGTACATCCTACAATGAGCAGTTCTTC. It codes for CASSTGTSYNEQFF.

The chain couples TRBV7-2 to TRBJ2-2; D is possibly TRBD1 or TRBD2 (6 bases each). Per germline, CDR1 SGHTA and CDR2 FQGNSA. The V end lost 5 bases, the J end lost 4 bases, and 35 bases lay between the germline ends. The CDR3 runs 22 residues. The CDR3 nucleotides are TGTGCCAGCAGCCGCGCTTCCGACAGGCATGTCTACGGGAGATTAAGCACCGGGGAGCTGTTTTTT. As protein: CASSRASDRHVYGRLSTGELFF.

This clonotype was counted between two and nine times. V is TRBV6-1 and J is TRBJ2-3, with D possibly called TRBD1 or TRBD2 (5 bases each). CDR1 is MNHNS, CDR2 SASEGT, per germline. V lost 6 bases and J lost 5, with 18 bases in between. The CDR3 runs to 15 residues. CDR3 region: CASSPPRGHRDTQYF. The CDR3 DNA is TGTGCCAGCAGCCCACCCCGGGGCCATCGAGATACGCAGTATTTT.

The chain links TRBV5-1 to TRBJ2-2, with TRBD1 matching over 9 bases. The CDR3 has 15 amino acids. From germline, CDR1 is SGHRS and CDR2 YFSETQ. With 3 bases clipped from V and 4 bases from J, the junction kept 4 bases outside the gene matches. The CDR3 bases are TGCGCCAGCAGCTGGGGGACAGGGACCACCGGGGAGCTGTTTTTT. Residues: CASSWGTGTTGELFF. Filled out from reference TRBV5-1 and TRBJ2-2, the complete variable domain reads KAGVTQTPRYLIKTRGQQVTLSCSPISGHRSVSWYQQTPGQGLQFLFEYFSETQRNKGNFPGRFSGRQFSNSRSEMNVSTLELGDSALYLCASSWGTGTTGELFFGEGSRLTVL.

For this clonotype: Sequence at one end of the junction differs from germline and may be a read error. The CDR3, as DNA: TGCGCCAACAGCTCCCGCCAGGGGTTCAATGGCTACACCTTC. It specifies CANSSRQGFNGYTF. The gene calls are TRBV27 and TRBJ1-2, with TRBD1 as a possible D gene (6 bases). CDR3 length equals 14 residues. The germline gives CDR1 MNHEY, CDR2 SMNVEV (reference sequence).

This clonotype was picked up a small number of times. This rearrangement joins TRBV5-1 to TRBJ1-4; 7 bases align to TRBD1. The V and J ends lost 4 bases and 4 bases, in that order; junction bases with no gene match: 7. Germline V lookup: CDR1 SGHRS, CDR2 YFSETQ. The CDR3 is 15 amino acids. CDR3 amino acids: CASSLQTGLNEKLFF. CDR3 DNA: TGCGCCAGCAGCCTCCAGACAGGGCTTAATGAAAAACTGTTTTTT.

With respect to this clonotype: This likely comes from a read error, as the CDR3 has no conserved phenylalanine or tryptophan at its end. The limits of the CDR3 on the DNA are not certain, so only TCRdb's listed CDR3 is given. V is TRBV19 and J is TRBJ1-1; the table's D gene call, TRBD1, was not cross checked with the DNA. Germline V gives CDR1 LNHDA, CDR2 SQIVND (reference sequence). 13 amino acids form the CDR3, both terminal residues included. The CDR3 here is CASSTRRNTEAFS.

The V and J genes are TRBV2 and TRBJ2-1; possible D gene TRBD2, 5 bases. The germline gives CDR1 SNHLY, CDR2 FYNNEI. V was pared by 4 bases and J by 4 bases, with 14 bases between. CDR3 length: 15 amino acids. This CDR3 reads CASSGVGSPYNEQFF. The CDR3 nucleotides are TGTGCCAGCAGTGGGGTAGGGAGCCCTTACAATGAGCAGTTCTTC.

V gene TRBV3-1 combines with J gene TRBJ2-2; a possible D gene is TRBD2 (6 bases). V was pared by 1 base and J by 0 bases, with 15 bases between. This CDR3 region has 18 residues. Germline values: CDR1 LGHDT, CDR2 YNNKEL (reference sequence). This CDR3 reads CASSQAPGVSPNTGELFF. For the CDR3, the DNA is TGTGCCAGCAGCCAAGCACCGGGGGTCTCCCCGAACACCGGGGAGCTGTTTTTT.

V is TRBV20-1 and J is TRBJ1-2, with 8 positions matching TRBD1. V shed 0 bases, J shed 7 bases, and the junction held 10 bases outside the gene matches. CDR1 DFQATT and CDR2 SNEGSKA come from the germline V gene (reference sequence). The CDR3 runs to 15 residues. The CDR3 is CSARDSADREVGYTF. CDR3 coding DNA: TGCAGTGCTAGAGACAGCGCGGACAGGGAAGTTGGCTACACCTTC.

The V gene is TRBV30, the J gene TRBJ2-1, with D possibly being TRBD2 (5 bases). V lost 3 bases to trimming and J lost 13 bases, with 13 bases between them. The length of the CDR3 is 11 residues. Germline V gene sequence: CDR1 GTSNPN, CDR2 SVGIG (reference sequence). CDR3 residues: CAWSPGNKQFF. The CDR3 DNA reads TGTGCCTGGAGCCCGGGAAACAAACAGTTCTTC.

This clonotype showed up many times. The rearrangement links TRBV18 to TRBJ1-5, with 9 bases lining up with TRBD1. The CDR3 consists of 14 residues. V lost 3 bases and J lost 7; bases outside the gene matches: 4. Germline values: CDR1 KGHSH, CDR2 LQKENI. CDR3 coding DNA: TGTGCCAGCTCACCCGGGACAGGGAACCAGCCCCAGCATTTT. Protein product: CASSPGTGNQPQHF. The full variable domain, completed using reference TRBV18 and TRBJ1-5, is NAGVMQNPRHLVRRRGQEARLRCSPMKGHSHVYWYRQLPEEGLKFMVYLQKENIIDESGMPKERFSAEFPKEGPSILRIQQVVRGDSAAYFCASSPGTGNQPQHFGDGTRLSIL.

This clonotype was detected many times. The V gene is TRBV28, the J gene TRBJ2-3; D tentatively reads TRBD1 or TRBD2 (5 bases each). Germline CDR1 is MDHEN and CDR2 is SYDVKM. Trimming left V 5 bases short and J 5 bases short, with 17 bases between. This CDR3 is 15 amino acids long. CDR3: CASSPLGEEVDTQYF. CDR3 coding DNA: TGTGCCAGCAGTCCCTTGGGGGAAGAGGTAGATACGCAGTATTTT.

This clonotype was counted between two and nine times. The V gene is TRBV20-1, the J gene TRBJ1-4; D is unresolved. Looked up from germline, CDR1 is DFQATT and CDR2 is SNEGSKA (reference sequence). This CDR3 has 13 amino acids. Deletions cut 3 bases from V and 4 bases from J, with 9 bases between. The CDR3 nucleotides are TGCAGTGCTAGTACCGGATATAATGAAAAACTGTTTTTT. Its protein is CSASTGYNEKLFF.

The sample holds many counts of this clonotype. This clone may be a read error of a much larger clone one base away. The conserved phenylalanine or tryptophan normally closing the CDR3 is absent here, so this likely arose from a read error. The V and J genes are TRBV28 and TRBJ1-5; D is unresolved. CDR1 and CDR2 from the germline V gene are MDHEN and SYDVKM. The CDR3 sequence is 15 residues long. Trimming stripped 7 bases from V and 3 bases from J, with 16 bases between. CDR3 region: CASKLPGRHNQPQHS. The CDR3 DNA follows: TGTGCCAGCAAATTGCCGGGCCGACACAATCAGCCCCAGCATTCT.

The CDR3 sequence: CASSFGQRNTEAFF. For the CDR3, the DNA is TGTGCCAGCAGCTTTGGACAGCGGAACACTGAAGCTTTCTTT. The rearrangement joins TRBV7-9 to TRBJ1-1; a possible D gene is TRBD1 (6 bases). V lost 3 bases, J lost 1 base, and 9 bases lay in between. Germline CDR1 is SEHNR and CDR2 is FQNEAQ (reference sequence). This CDR3 is built from 14 residues.

The sample holds a few counts of this clonotype. V gene TRBV6-6 combines with J gene TRBJ2-1; TRBD2 matches 7 bases. Trimming at V came to 8 bases and at J to 5 bases, leaving 3 bases not matched to a gene. Germline V gene lookup returns CDR1 MNHNY and CDR2 SVGAGI (reference sequence). The CDR3 spans 12 residues. The chain's CDR3 is CASLTSNNEQFF. CDR3 bases: TGTGCCAGCCTGACTAGCAACAATGAGCAGTTCTTC.

The table lists this clonotype with many counts. This chain connects TRBV5-6 to TRBJ1-1; D ambiguous. The CDR3 length is 12 residues. Germline assignment: CDR1 SGHDT and CDR2 YYEEEE. The V end was cut by 10 bases, the J end by 1 base, with 11 bases between. Here the CDR3 reads CAVPLGNTEAFF. CDR3 DNA: TGTGCCGTCCCCTTGGGGAACACTGAAGCTTTCTTT.

As to this clonotype: The germline gene is not matched at one end of the junction; a read error may be the cause. The chain links TRBV6-1 to TRBJ2-1; 8 nucleotides line up with TRBD1. The CDR3 has 14 residues. From germline, CDR1 is MNHNS and CDR2 SASEGT. Here the CDR3 reads CASRGTGLNNGQFF. In nucleotides, the CDR3 is TGTGCCAGCAGGGGGACAGGCCTCAACAATGGGCAGTTCTTC.

V is TRBV7-2 and J is TRBJ1-2, with D maybe TRBD1 (6 bases). The CDR3 length is 14 residues. V was clipped by 5 bases and J by 5 bases, with 15 bases between them. Per germline, CDR1 SGHTA and CDR2 FQGNSA. The CDR3 bases are TGTGCCAGCAGCACGGGATCCAGGGGATATGGCTACACCTTC. Translated: CASSTGSRGYGYTF.

This clonotype was counted many times. The rearrangement links TRBV27 to TRBJ1-1; 8 positions match TRBD1. This CDR3 comprises 17 residues. The V gene end was trimmed by 5 bases and the J gene end by 1 base; junction bases not matched to a gene: 12. CDR1 is MNHEY and CDR2 is SMNVEV in the germline V gene (reference sequence). The CDR3 here is CASSPPDRGRWNTEAFF. The CDR3 nucleotides read TGTGCCAGCAGTCCCCCCGACAGGGGACGATGGAACACTGAAGCTTTCTTT.

The J gene is TRBJ1-6, the V gene TRBV10-3; D unclear. This CDR3 contains 13 residues. V shed 6 bases and J shed 7 bases, with 10 bases lying between them. Germline V gene data show CDR1 as ENHRY and CDR2 as SYGVKD. The CDR3 DNA reads as TGTGCCATCAGGACCGCTGGCAATTCACCCCTCCACTTT. Translating gives CAIRTAGNSPLHF.

The chain links TRBV15 to TRBJ2-7; tentatively, D is TRBD1 (5 bases). The CDR3 is made up of 12 amino acids. Germline values: CDR1 LNHNV, CDR2 YYDKDF (reference sequence). The germline V and J ends were trimmed by 4 bases and 1 base, with 5 bases remaining between them. The CDR3 region is CATSKGSYEQYF. Here the CDR3 DNA reads TGTGCCACCAGCAAGGGGTCCTACGAGCAGTACTTC.

For this clonotype: The conserved phenylalanine or tryptophan is not found at the CDR3 terminus, so this likely reflects a read error. The rearrangement links TRBV19 to TRBJ2-7; D is unclear. Germline V lookup: CDR1 LNHDA, CDR2 SQIVND (reference sequence). The CDR3 contains 12 residues. Trimming cost V 0 bases and J 9 bases, with 9 bases left between them. Here the CDR3 reads CASSIDERGQYS. The CDR3 coding sequence is TGTGCCAGTAGTATAGATGAGCGCGGGCAGTACTCC.

This clonotype has a single count. This chain joins TRBV28 and TRBJ2-2; TRBD2 might be the D (6 bases). In germline, CDR1 is MDHEN, CDR2 SYDVKM. V lost 3 bases to trimming and J lost 9 bases, with 11 bases between them. CDR3 length: 13 amino acids. The CDR3 loop is CASSFRGSRELFF. In nucleotides, the CDR3 is TGTGCCAGCAGTTTTCGGGGGTCCCGGGAGCTGTTTTTT.

This clonotype was found a few times. This rearrangement joins TRBV6-5 to TRBJ1-4; possibly TRBD1 for D (6 bases). The germline V gene encodes CDR1 MNHEY and CDR2 SVGAGI. This CDR3 has 14 amino acids. Trimming took 5 bases from V and 2 from J, leaving 9 bases between them. The CDR3 nucleotides are TGTGCCAGCAGTCCCGGGGGCACTAATGAAAAACTGTTTTTT. This gives the protein CASSPGGTNEKLFF.

The chain uses TRBV7-2 and TRBJ2-1, with a tentative D call TRBD2 (5 bases). The germline V and J ends were trimmed by 1 base and 2 bases, with 12 bases remaining between them. CDR3 length: 16 amino acids. Germline V gene sequence: CDR1 SGHTA, CDR2 FQGNSA. The CDR3 bases are TGTGCCAGCAGCTTAGGGACTGATCCAGCCTACAATGAGCAGTTCTTC. It codes for CASSLGTDPAYNEQFF. The full variable domain, completed using reference TRBV7-2 and TRBJ2-1, is GAGVSQSPSNKVTEKGKDVELRCDPISGHTALYWYRQSLGQGLEFLIYFQGNSAPDKSGLPSDRFSAERTGGSVSTLTIQRTQQEDSAVYLCASSLGTDPAYNEQFFGPGTRLTVL.

This clonotype has a count of ten or more. The chain links TRBV7-8 to TRBJ2-1, with D hard to call. Germline CDR1 and CDR2: SGHVS and FQNEAQ. Deletions cut 5 bases from V and 3 bases from J, with 11 bases between. The CDR3 extends over 14 amino acids. CDR3 bases: TGTGCCAGCAGCGCAGAGGTAGACTACAATGAGCAGTTCTTC. This sequence encodes CASSAEVDYNEQFF.

The rearrangement links TRBV29-1 to TRBJ1-1; D perhaps matches TRBD1 (5 bases). The CDR3 sequence is 12 residues long. Germline CDR1 and CDR2: SQVTM and ANQGSEA. V was cut by 8 bases and J by 7 bases, with 17 bases left in between. For the CDR3, the DNA is TGCAGCTTTTACTCCGGGGCCCTTGAAGCTTTCTTT. Protein: CSFYSGALEAFF.